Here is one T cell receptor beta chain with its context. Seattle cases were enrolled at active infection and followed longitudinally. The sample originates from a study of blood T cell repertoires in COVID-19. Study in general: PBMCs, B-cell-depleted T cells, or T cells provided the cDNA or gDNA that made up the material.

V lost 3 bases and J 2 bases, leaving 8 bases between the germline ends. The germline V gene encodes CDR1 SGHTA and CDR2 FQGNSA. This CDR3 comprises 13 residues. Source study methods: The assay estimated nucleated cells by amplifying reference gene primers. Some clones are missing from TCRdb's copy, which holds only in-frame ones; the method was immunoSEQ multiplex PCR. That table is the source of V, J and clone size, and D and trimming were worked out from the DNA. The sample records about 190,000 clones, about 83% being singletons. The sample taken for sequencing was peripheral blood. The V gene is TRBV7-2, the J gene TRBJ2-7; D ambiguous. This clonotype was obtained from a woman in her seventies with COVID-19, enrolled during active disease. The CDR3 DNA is TGTGCCAGCAGCTTCCAGGAAACCTACGAGCAGTACTTC. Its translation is CASSFQETYEQYF.